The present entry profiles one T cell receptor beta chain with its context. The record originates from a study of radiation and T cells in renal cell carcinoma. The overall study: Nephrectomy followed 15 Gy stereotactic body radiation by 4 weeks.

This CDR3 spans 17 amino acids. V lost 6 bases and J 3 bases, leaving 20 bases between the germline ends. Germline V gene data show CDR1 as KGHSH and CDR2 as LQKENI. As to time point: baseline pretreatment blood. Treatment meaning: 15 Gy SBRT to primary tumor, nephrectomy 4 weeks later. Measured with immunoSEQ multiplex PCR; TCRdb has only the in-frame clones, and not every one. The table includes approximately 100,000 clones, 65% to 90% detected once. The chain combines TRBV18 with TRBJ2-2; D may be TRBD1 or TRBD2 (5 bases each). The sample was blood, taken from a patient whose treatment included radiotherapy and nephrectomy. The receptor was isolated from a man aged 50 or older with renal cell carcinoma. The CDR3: CASSPGMSVGDTGELFF. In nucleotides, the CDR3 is TGTGCCAGCTCCCCAGGGATGAGTGTGGGAGACACCGGGGAGCTGTTTTTT. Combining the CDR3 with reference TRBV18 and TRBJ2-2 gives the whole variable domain NAGVMQNPRHLVRRRGQEARLRCSPMKGHSHVYWYRQLPEEGLKFMVYLQKENIIDESGMPKERFSAEFPKEGPSILRIQQVVRGDSAAYFCASSPGMSVGDTGELFFGEGSRLTVL.